A selection of T cell receptor beta chains follows, all from one sample in a study of blood T cell repertoires in COVID-19. The table came from immunoSEQ multiplex PCR; TCRdb's copy has only in-frame clones and leaves some out. This sample has 150,000 or so clones, with about 89% found just once. The sequenced sample was peripheral blood. Receptors originate from a man between 60 and 75 years old with active or convalescent COVID-19. Both conserved end residues are part of each CDR3. D genes are given only for firm matches. The size field is filled for only some rows; it gives once, few, many or a size class.

clone size	V gene	J gene	D gene	CDR3 DNA	CDR3 protein
few	TRBV29-1	TRBJ1-2	-	TGCAGCGTTGTTAGCCTTTACGGCTACACCTTC	CSVVSLYGYTF
-	TRBV2	TRBJ1-2	-	TGTGCCAGCAGTGACTTCACAGGGTACGGCTATGGCTACACCTTC	CASSDFTGYGYGYTF
-	TRBV4-3	TRBJ1-1	-	TGCGCCAGCAGCCAAGGTCCGGGGGGGGCTTTCTTT	CASSQGPGGAFF
-	TRBV5-8	TRBJ1-4	-	TGTGCCAGCAGCTTGGACCGGACAGAAAAACTGTTTTTT	CASSLDRTEKLFF
-	TRBV6-5	TRBJ2-6	TRBD1	TGTGCCAGCAGCGACAGGGGGGCCGGGGCCAACGTCCTGACTTTC	CASSDRGAGANVLTF
-	TRBV5-1	TRBJ2-3	TRBD1	TGCGCCAGCAGCCGGAGACAGGGAACAGATACGCAGTATTTT	CASSRRQGTDTQYF
-	TRBV27	TRBJ1-5	TRBD1	TGTGCCAGACAGGGGTATGATAGCAATCAGCCCCAGCATTTT	CARQGYDSNQPQHF
-	TRBV2	TRBJ2-6	-	TGTGCCATCCCCGGGGGGCGGGACGTCCTGACTTTC	CAIPGGRDVLTF
-	TRBV27	TRBJ1-2	TRBD1	TGTGCCAGCAGCACTTCCGTAGGGCAGGGGGATAATGGCTACACCTTC	CASSTSVGQGDNGYTF
-	TRBV14	TRBJ2-7	TRBD1	TGTGCCAGCAGCCCAAGACAGGGGATGGGGGTTTACGAGCAGTACTTC	CASSPRQGMGVYEQYF
-	TRBV28	TRBJ1-6	-	TGTGCCAGCAGCAAGACAGGTCTCTCCTATAATTCACCCCTCCACTTT	CASSKTGLSYNSPLHF
-	TRBV6-5	TRBJ2-7	-	TGTGCCAGCATCGCTTCGGGGGTCAAGGGCGAGCAGTACTTC	CASIASGVKGEQYF
-	TRBV19	TRBJ2-3	-	TGTGCCAGTAGCGATCGGGCAGGGACTAGCACAGATACGCAGTATTTT	CASSDRAGTSTDTQYF
-	TRBV5-1	TRBJ1-2	TRBD1	TGCGCCAGCAGCTTGTCTGTCGGACAGGTCGGGGGTGGCTACACCTTC	CASSLSVGQVGGGYTF
-	TRBV7-8	TRBJ1-1	-	TGTGCCAGCAGCTTAGCCGGGGTCACTGAAGCTTTCTTT	CASSLAGVTEAFF
-	TRBV2	TRBJ1-5	TRBD1	TGTGCCAGCAGTGCCGTTAGCACAGGGGGCAATCAGCCCCAGCATTTT	CASSAVSTGGNQPQHF
-	TRBV18	TRBJ1-2	TRBD1	TGTGCCAGCTCACCACCGGGACAGGGGGGAAACTATGGCTACACCTTC	CASSPPGQGGNYGYTF
-	TRBV18	TRBJ2-7	TRBD2	TGTGCCAGCTCACCCCGGACTAGCGACTACGAGCAGTACTTC	CASSPRTSDYEQYF
-	TRBV7-9	TRBJ1-2	-	TGTGCCAGCAGCCCACTAAGTGGGGCTAATTCGGGCTACACCTTC	CASSPLSGANSGYTF
-	TRBV7-8	TRBJ1-3	-	TGTGCCAGCAGCTTCCAGGGCTTATACTCTGGAAACACCATATATTTT	CASSFQGLYSGNTIYF
-	TRBV7-9	TRBJ2-5	-	TGTGCCAGCAGCTGGGGGCCGGGAGGTGAGACCCAGTACTTC	CASSWGPGGETQYF
-	TRBV6-5	TRBJ2-5	TRBD2	TGTGCCAGCATTGGCGGGGGGCGGGAGGAGACCCAGTACTTC	CASIGGGREETQYF
-	TRBV5-4	TRBJ2-3	TRBD1	TGTGCCAGCACCTTCAGGGGGAGCACAGATACGCAGTATTTT	CASTFRGSTDTQYF
once	TRBV28	TRBJ2-7	TRBD1	TGTGCCAGCAGTTATAGCCAGGGGGCACTCGAGCAGTACTTC	CASSYSQGALEQYF
once	TRBV18	TRBJ2-7	TRBD2	TGTGCCAGCTCCCCCGGGGGGGGTACCTACGAGCAGTACTTC	CASSPGGGTYEQYF
-	TRBV6-4	TRBJ2-2	-	TGTGCCAGCACCCAACTCCCAAACACCGGGGAGCTGTTTTTT	CASTQLPNTGELFF
few	TRBV28	TRBJ2-5	-	TGTGCCAGCAGACGCACACTAGGGGAGACCCAGTACTTC	CASRRTLGETQYF
-	TRBV7-2	TRBJ2-3	TRBD2	TGTGCCAGCAGCTCCGGGATTGGCGGGAGCGTAGATACGCAGTATTTT	CASSSGIGGSVDTQYF
-	TRBV7-2	TRBJ2-7	TRBD2	TGTGCCAGCAGCCAATACCTCCCGGGACTAGCGGGAGGTGAGCAGTACTTC	CASSQYLPGLAGGEQYF
-	TRBV12-3/TRBV12-4	TRBJ2-5	TRBD1	TGTGCCAGCAGTTCCAGGGGGCTGGGGACCCAGTACTTC	CASSSRGLGTQYF
-	TRBV14	TRBJ1-1	-	TGTGCCAGCAGCCCTTCCAGGGTTGAAGCTTTCTTT	CASSPSRVEAFF
-	TRBV21-1	TRBJ1-1	-	TGTGCCAGCAGCAAAAGAGGGGGACAGCGGATGAACACTGAAGCTTTCTTT	CASSKRGGQRMNTEAFF
-	TRBV27	TRBJ2-3	TRBD2	TGTGCCAGCAGTCTCAGACTAGCTGATGATACGCAGTATTTT	CASSLRLADDTQYF
once	TRBV2	TRBJ2-7	TRBD2	TGTGCCTCCGTATTAGCGGGGGCCTCGTACGAGCAGTACTTC	CASVLAGASYEQYF
-	TRBV28	TRBJ1-2	TRBD1	TGTGCCAGCAGTCCTAATATGGGACAGCCCCCTAACTATGGCTACACCTTC	CASSPNMGQPPNYGYTF
-	TRBV21-1	TRBJ2-5	-	TGTGCCAGCAGCAAAAGAACTATGGAGACCCAGTACTTC	CASSKRTMETQYF
-	TRBV28	TRBJ1-2	-	TGTGCCAGCCAGGCAGGCAGTCCTTATGGCTACACCTTC	CASQAGSPYGYTF
many	TRBV7-2	TRBJ1-3	TRBD1	TGTGCCAGCAGCTTAGGGGGACAGGGAATCTCTGGAAACACCATATATTTT	CASSLGGQGISGNTIYF